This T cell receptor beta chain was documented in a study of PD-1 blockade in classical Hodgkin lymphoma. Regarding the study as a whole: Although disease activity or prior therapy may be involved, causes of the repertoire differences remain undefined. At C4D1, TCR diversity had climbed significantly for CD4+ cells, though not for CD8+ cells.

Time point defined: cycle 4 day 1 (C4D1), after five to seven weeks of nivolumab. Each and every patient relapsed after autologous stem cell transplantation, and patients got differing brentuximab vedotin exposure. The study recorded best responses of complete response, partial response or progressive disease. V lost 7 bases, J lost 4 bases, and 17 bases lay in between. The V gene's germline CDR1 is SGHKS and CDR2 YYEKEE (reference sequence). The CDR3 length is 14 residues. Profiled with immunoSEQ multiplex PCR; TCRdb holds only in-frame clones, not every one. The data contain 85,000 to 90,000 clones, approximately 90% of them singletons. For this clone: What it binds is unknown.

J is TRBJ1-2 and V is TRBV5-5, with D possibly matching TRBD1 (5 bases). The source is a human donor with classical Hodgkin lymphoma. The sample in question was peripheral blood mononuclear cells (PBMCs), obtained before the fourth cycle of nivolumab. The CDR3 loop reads CASAYGGDVYGYTF. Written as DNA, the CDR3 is TGTGCCAGCGCCTATGGGGGGGACGTCTATGGCTACACCTTC.